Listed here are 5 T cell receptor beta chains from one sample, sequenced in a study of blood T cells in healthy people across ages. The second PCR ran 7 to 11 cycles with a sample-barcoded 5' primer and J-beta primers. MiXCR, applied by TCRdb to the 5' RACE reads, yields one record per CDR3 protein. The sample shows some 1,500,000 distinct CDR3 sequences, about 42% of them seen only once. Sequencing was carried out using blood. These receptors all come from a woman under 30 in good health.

The CDR3 nucleotides read TGTGCCAGCAGCTTAGTCAGTGGCCTCTCTGGAAACACCATATATTTT. Residues: CASSLVSGLSGNTIYF. This sequence joins TRBV7-2 and TRBJ1-3; no firm D call. From germline, CDR1 is SGHTA and CDR2 FQGNSA. Trimming cost V 1 base and J 0 bases, with 10 bases left between them. CDR3 length: 16 residues.

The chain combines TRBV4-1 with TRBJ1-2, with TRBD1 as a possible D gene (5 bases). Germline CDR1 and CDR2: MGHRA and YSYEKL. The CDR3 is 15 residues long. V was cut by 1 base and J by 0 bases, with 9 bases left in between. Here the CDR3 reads CASSQGGVPNYGYTF. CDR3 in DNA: TGCGCCAGCAGCCAAGGGGGGGTCCCTAACTATGGCTACACCTTC.

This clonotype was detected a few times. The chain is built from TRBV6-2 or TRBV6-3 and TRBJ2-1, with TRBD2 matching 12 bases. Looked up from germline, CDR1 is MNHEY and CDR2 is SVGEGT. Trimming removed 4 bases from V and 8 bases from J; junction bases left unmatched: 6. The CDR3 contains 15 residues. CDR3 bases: TGTGCCAGCAGTTCTAGCGGGGGGGCCTATGATGAGCAGTTCTTC. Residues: CASSSSGGAYDEQFF.

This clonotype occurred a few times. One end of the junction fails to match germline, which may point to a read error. As DNA, the CDR3 is TGTGCCAGCAGTGTAGCGGGGAGCCAAAACATTCAGTACTTC. This gives the protein CASSVAGSQNIQYF. The V and J genes are TRBV12-3 or TRBV12-4 and TRBJ2-4, with 8 bases fitting TRBD2. The CDR3 consists of 14 residues.

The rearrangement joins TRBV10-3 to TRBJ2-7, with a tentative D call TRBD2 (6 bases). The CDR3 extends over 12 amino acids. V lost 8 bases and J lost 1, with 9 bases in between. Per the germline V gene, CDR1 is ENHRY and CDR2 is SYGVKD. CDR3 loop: CAIRESSYEQYF. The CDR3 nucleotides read TGTGCCATCCGGGAGAGTTCCTACGAGCAGTACTTC.